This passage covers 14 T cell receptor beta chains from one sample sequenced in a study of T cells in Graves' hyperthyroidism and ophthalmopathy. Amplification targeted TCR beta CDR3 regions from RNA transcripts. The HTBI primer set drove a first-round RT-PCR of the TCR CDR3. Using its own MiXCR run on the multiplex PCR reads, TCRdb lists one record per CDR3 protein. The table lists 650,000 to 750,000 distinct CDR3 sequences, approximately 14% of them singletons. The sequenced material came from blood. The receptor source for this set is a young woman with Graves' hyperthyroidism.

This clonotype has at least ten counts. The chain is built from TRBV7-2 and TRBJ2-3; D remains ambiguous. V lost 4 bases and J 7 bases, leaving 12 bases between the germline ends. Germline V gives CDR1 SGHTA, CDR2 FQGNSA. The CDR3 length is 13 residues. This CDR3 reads CASSSSPVNTQYF. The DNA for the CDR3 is TGTGCCAGCAGCTCATCTCCGGTGAATACGCAGTATTTT.

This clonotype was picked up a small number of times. The CDR3 sequence: CAWSWGSSGIAPGNEQFF. The CDR3 bases are TGTGCCTGGAGTTGGGGAAGTAGCGGGATTGCCCCGGGGAATGAGCAGTTCTTC. The chain couples TRBV30 to TRBJ2-1; 8 bases align to TRBD2. CDR3 length: 18 residues. Unmatched junction bases numbered 19, after V lost 2 bases and J lost 7 bases. CDR1 and CDR2 from the germline V gene are GTSNPN and SVGIG (reference sequence).

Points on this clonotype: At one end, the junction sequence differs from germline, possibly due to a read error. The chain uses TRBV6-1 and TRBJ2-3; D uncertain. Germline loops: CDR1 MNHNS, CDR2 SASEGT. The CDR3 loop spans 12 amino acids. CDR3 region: CASMPFVDTQYF. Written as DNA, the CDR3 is TGCGCCAGCATGCCTTTTGTAGATACGCAGTATTTT.

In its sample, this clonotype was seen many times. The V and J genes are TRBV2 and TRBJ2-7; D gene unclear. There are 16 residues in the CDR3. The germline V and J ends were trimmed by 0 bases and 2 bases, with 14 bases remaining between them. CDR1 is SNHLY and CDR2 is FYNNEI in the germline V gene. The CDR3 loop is CASSEAPLATTYEQYF. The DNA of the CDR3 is TGTGCCAGCAGTGAAGCTCCGTTGGCTACCACCTACGAGCAGTACTTC.

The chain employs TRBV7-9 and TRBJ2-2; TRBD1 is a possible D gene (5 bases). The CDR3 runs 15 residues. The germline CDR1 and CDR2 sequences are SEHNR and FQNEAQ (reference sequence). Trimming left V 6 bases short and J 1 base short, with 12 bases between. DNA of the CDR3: TGTGCCAGCAGGGGGAACACAGGGAACACCGGGGAGCTGTTTTTT. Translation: CASRGNTGNTGELFF.

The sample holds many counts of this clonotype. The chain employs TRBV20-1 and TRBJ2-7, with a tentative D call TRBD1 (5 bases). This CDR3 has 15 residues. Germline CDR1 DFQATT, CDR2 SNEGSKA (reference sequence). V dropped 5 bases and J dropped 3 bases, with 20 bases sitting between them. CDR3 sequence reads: CSAPHWRQGYYEQYF. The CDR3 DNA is TGCAGTGCTCCACACTGGCGGCAGGGATACTACGAGCAGTACTTC.

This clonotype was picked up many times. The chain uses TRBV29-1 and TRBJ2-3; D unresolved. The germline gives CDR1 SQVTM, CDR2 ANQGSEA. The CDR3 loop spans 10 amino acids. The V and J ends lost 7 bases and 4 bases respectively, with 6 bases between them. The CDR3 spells CSASADTQYF. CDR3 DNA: TGCAGCGCCAGTGCAGATACGCAGTATTTT.

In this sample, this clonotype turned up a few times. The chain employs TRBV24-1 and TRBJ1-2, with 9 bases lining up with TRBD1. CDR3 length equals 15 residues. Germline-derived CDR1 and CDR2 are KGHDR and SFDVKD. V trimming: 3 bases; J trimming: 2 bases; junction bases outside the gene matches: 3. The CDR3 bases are TGTGCCACCAGTGATCGGACAGGGGAGAACTATGGCTACACCTTC. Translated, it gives CATSDRTGENYGYTF.

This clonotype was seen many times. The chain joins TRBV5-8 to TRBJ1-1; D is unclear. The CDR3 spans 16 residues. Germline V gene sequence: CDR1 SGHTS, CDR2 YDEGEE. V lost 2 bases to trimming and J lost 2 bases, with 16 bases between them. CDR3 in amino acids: CASSFIGSEYNTEAFF. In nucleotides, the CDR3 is TGTGCCAGCAGCTTTATCGGAAGCGAGTACAACACTGAAGCTTTCTTT.

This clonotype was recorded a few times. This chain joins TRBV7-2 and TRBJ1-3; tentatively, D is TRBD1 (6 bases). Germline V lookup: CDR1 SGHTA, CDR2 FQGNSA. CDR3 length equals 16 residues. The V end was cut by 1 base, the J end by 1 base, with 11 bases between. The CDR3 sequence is CASSLERGQSGNTIYF. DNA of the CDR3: TGTGCCAGCAGCTTAGAACGGGGGCAGTCTGGAAACACCATATATTTT.

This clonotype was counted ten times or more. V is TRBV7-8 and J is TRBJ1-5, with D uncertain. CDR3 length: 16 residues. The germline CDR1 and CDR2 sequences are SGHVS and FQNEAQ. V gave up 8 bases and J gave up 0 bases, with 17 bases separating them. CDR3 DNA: TGTGCCAGCGGAGCGGGTCGCGCCTATAGCAATCAGCCCCAGCATTTT. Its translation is CASGAGRAYSNQPQHF.

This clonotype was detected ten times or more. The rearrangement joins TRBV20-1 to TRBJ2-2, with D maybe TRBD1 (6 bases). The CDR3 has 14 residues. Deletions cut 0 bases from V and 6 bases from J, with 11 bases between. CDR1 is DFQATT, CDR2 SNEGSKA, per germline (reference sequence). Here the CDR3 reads CSARDFSGAGELFF. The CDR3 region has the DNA TGCAGTGCTAGAGACTTCTCAGGGGCCGGGGAGCTGTTTTTT.

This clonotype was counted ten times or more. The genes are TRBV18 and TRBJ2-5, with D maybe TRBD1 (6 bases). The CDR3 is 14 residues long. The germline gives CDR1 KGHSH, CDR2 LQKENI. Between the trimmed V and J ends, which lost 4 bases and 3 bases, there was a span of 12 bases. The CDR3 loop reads CASSLRPGEETQYF. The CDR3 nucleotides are TGTGCCAGCTCACTGAGGCCAGGGGAAGAGACCCAGTACTTC.

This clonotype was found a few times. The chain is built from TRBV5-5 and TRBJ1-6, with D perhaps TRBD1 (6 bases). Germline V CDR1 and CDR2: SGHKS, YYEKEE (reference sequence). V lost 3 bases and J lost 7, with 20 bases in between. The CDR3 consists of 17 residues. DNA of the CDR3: TGTGCCAGCAGCTCCCGCCGGGGTACAGGGACGAATTCACCCCTCCACTTT. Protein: CASSSRRGTGTNSPLHF.